The present entry profiles one T cell receptor (beta chain) with its context. The clone's antigen remains unknown. Per-base qualities were not stored, and no clone one base away is much larger. The data stem from a study of blood T cell repertoires in COVID-19 (dated by TCRdb to 2018 to 2021). The study in broad terms: Samples covering the acute and convalescent phases of COVID-19 were provided by collaborators in the United States, Italy and Spain. The material from the prospective study consisted of cDNA or gDNA derived from T cells, B-cell-depleted T cells, or PBMCs. The dataset comprised deeply sampled blood TCRbeta repertoires from subjects exposed to, actively infected with, or recovered from COVID-19. The repertoires were made available in a free public database intended to serve as a resource for research on the immune response to SARS-CoV-2. Samples came from the ongoing ImmuneRACE study (first 160 participants) plus 1,254 subjects from 6 global collaborators. Nearly every sample came with metadata listing a de-identified subject ID, COVID-19 status, age in years and sex. HLA class I and class II types, where available, came from metadata supplied by the sample provider rather than from assay-based typing. Beyond this particular receptor, the publication reports: The quantity of clinical and demographic metadata differed by source and by participant and was supplied without curation.

Collaborating institutions collected whole blood in K2EDTA tubes following their own protocols. For TCRbeta analysis, collaborator samples were shipped as frozen whole blood, as isolated PBMCs, or as DNA extracted from either sample type. Looking up the germline V gene (reference sequence) yields CDR1 LGHDT and CDR2 YNNKEL. The CDR3 starts with the cysteine, ends with the phenylalanine, and has 16 residues. Only the CDR3 DNA is retained, 48 bases long and in frame from the first base. Compared with germline, V lacks 4 bases and J lacks 5 bases; bases without a gene match: 10. The immunoSEQ Assay, a bias-controlled multiplex PCR, was used to amplify TCRbeta CDR3 regions from genomic DNA. In the authors' own workflow: The number of nucleated cells in each sample was estimated from the amplification of reference gene primers within the assay. To quantify the absolute abundance of each unique TCRbeta CDR3 rearrangement, sequence reads were collapsed and filtered. For each sample, productive Simpson clonality was calculated by taking the square root of Simpson's diversity index across productive rearrangements. TCRdb holds this immuneACCESS table with in-frame rearrangements only. Some clones are missing; in checked studies, unresolved V genes explain under half, and the rest has no known cause. V and J calls and clone size follow that table, whereas D and trimming were derived from the DNA. Here the sample has 88,000 or so clones; around 88% occur a single time. The biggest ten clones account for less than 8.5% of the sample.

This sequence uses TRBV3-1 (or the pseudogene TRBV3-2) and TRBJ1-1, with TRBD1 identical over 10 junction bases. The sample comprised peripheral blood. The receptor was derived from a man aged 55 to 70 with acute or convalescent COVID-19. The CDR3: CASSRRTGGSGTEAFF. The bases read TGTGCCAGCAGCCGACGGACAGGGGGTAGTGGTACTGAAGCTTTCTTT.